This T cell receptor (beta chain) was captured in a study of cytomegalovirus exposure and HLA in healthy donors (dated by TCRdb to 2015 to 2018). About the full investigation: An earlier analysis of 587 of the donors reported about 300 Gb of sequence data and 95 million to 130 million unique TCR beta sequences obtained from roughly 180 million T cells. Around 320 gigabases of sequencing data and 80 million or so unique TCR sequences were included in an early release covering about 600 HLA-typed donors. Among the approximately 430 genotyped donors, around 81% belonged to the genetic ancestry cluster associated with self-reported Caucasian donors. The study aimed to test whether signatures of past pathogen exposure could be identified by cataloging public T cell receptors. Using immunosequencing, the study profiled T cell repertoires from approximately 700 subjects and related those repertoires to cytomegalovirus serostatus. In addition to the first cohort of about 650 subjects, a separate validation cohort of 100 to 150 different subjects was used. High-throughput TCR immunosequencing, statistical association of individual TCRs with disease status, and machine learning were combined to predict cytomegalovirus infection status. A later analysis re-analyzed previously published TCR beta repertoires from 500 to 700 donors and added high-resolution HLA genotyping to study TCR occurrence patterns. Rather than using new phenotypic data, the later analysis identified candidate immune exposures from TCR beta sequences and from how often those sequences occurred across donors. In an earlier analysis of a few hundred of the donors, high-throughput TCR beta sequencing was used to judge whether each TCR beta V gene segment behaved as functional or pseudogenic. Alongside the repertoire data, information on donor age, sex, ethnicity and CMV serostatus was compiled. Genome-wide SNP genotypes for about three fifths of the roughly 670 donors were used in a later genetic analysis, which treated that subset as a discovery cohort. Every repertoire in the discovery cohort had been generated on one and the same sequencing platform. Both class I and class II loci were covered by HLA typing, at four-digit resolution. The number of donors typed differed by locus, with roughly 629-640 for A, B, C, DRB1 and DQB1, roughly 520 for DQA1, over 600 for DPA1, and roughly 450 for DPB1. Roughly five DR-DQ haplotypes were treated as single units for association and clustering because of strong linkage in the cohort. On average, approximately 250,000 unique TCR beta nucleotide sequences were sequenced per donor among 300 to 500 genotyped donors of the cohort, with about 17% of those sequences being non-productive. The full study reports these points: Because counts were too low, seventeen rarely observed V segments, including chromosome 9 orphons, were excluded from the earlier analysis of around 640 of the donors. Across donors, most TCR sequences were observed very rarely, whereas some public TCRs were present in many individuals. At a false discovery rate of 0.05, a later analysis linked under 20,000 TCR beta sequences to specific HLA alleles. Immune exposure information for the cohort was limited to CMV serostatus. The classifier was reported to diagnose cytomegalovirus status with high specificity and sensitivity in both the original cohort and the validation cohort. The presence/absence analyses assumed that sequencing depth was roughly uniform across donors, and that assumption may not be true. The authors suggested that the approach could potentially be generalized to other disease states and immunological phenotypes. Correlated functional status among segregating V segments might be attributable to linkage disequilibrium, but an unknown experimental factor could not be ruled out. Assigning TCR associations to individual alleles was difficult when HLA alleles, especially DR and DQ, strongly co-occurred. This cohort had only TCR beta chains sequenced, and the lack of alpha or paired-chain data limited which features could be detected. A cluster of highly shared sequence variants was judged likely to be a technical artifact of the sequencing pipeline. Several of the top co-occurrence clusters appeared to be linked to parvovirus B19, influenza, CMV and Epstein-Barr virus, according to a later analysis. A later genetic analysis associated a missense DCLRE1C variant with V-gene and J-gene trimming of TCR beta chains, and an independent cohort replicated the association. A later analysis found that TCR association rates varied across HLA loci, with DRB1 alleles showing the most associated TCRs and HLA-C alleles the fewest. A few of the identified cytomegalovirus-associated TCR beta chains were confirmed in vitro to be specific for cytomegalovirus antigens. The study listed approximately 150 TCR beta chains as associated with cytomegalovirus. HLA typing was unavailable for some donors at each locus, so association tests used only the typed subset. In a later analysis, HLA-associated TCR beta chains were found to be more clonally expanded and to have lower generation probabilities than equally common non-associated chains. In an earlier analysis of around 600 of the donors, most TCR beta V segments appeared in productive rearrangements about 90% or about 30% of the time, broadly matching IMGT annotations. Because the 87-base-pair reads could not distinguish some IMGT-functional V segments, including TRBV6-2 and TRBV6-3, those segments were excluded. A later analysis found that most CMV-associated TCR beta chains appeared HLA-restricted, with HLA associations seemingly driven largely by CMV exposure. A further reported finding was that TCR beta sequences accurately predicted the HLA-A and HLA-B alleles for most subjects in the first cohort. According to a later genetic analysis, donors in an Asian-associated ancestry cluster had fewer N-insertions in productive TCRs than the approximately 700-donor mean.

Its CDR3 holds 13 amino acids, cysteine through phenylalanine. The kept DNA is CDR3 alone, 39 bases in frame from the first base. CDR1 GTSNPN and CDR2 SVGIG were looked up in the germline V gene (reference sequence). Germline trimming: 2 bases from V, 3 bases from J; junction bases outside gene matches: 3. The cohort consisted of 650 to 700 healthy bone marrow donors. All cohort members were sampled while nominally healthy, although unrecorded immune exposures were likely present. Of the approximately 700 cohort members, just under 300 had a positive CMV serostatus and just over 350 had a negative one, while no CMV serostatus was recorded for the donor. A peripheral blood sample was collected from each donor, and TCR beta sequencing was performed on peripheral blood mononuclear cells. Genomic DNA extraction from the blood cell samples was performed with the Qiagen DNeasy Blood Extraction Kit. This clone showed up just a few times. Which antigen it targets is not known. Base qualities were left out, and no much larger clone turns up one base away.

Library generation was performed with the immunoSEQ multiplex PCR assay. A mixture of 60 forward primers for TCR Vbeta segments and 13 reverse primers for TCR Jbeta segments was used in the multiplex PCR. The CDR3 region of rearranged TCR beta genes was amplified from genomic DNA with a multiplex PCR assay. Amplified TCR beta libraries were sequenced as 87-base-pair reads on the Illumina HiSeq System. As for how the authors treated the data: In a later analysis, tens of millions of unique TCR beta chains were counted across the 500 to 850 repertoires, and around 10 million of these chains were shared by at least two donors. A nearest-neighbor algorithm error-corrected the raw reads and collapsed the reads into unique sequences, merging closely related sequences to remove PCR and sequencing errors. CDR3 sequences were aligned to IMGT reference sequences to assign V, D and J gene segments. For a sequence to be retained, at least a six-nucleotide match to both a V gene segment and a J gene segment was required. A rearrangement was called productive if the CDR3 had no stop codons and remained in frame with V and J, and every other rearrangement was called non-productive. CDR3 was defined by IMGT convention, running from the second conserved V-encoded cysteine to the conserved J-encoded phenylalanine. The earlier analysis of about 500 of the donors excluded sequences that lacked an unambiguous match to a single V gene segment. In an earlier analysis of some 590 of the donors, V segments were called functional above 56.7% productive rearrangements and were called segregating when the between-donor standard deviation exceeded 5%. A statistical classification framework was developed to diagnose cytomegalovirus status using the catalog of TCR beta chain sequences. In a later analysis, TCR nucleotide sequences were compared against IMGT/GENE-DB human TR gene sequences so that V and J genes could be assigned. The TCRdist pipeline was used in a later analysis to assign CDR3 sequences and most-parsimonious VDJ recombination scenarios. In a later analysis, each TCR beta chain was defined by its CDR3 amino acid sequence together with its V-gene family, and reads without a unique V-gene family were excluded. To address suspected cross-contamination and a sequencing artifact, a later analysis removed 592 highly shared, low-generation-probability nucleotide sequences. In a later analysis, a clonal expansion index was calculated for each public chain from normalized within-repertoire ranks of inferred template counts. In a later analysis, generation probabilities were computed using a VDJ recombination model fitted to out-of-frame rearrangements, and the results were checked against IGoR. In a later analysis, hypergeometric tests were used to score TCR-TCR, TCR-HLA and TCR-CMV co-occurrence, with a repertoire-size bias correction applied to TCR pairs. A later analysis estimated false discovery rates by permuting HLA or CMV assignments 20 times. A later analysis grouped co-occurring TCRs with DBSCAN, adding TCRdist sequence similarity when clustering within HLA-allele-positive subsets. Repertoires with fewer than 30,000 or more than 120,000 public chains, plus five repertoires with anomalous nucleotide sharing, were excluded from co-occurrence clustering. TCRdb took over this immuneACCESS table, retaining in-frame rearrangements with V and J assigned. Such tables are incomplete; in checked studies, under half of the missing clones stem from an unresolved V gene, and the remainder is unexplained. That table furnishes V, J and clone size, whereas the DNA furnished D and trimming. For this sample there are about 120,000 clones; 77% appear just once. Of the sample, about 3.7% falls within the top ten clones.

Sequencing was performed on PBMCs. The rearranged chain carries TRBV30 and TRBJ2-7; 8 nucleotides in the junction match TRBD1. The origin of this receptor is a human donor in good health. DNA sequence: TGTGCCTGGAGTCCTGGACAGGGCTACGAGCAGTACTTC. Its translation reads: CAWSPGQGYEQYF. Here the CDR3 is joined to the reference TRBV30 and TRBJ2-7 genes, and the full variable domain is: SQTIHQWPATLVQPVGSPLSLECTVEGTSNPNLYWYRQAAGRGLQLLFYSVGIGQISSEVPQNLSASRPQDRQFILSSKKLLLSDSGFYLCAWSPGQGYEQYFGPGTRLTVT.